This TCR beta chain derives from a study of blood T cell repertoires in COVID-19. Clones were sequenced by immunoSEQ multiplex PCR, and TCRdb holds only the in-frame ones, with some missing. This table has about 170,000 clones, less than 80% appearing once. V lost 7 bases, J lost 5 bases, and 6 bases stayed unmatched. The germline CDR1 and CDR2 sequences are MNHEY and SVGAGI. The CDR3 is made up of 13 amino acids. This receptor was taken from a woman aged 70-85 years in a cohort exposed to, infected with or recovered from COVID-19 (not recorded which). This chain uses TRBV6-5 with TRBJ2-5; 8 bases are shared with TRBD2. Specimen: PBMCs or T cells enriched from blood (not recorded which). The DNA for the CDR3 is TGTGCCAGCACCGCGCCGGGGGGGGAGACCCAGTACTTC. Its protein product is CASTAPGGETQYF.